Listed below are T cell receptor beta chains from one sample, sequenced in a study of human T cells and chemical hapten exposure. TCRdb ran MiXCR on the RACE reads and lists one entry per CDR3 protein. The sample has some 50,000 distinct CDR3 sequences, about 4.5% seen once. The sample consisted of whole blood. Receptors originate from a human donor in good health. Some clones in this sample may be carry-over from other donors' samples. Both conserved end residues are part of each CDR3. A D gene is named only where the DNA matches it firmly. A clone size is listed for some rows: how often the clone was seen (once, few, many), or a class if it is expanded.

j_gene,v_gene,abundance,d_gene,CDR3nt,CDR3aa
TRBJ2-5,TRBV18,few,-,TGTGCCAGCTCACCAATGGCCGGACAAGAGACCCAGTACTTC,CASSPMAGQETQYF
TRBJ1-1,TRBV13,-,-,TGTGCCAGCAGCCCCTTAGGGGGGGGATCCACTGAAGCTTTCTTT,CASSPLGGGSTEAFF
TRBJ1-3,TRBV2,-,TRBD1,TGTGCCAGCAGTGTATCGGCTCAGAGGGACAGGGAAACTGGAAACACCATATATTTT,CASSVSAQRDRETGNTIYF
TRBJ2-3,TRBV5-1,many,-,TGCGCCAGCAGCTCCCCCTCAGATACGCAGTATTTT,CASSSPSDTQYF
TRBJ2-6,TRBV28,many,-,TGTGCCAGCAGTTTGTTGGGGGCCAACGTCCTGACTTTC,CASSLLGANVLTF
TRBJ2-3,TRBV7-9,many,-,TGTGCCAGCAGCCCAGGGAATACGCAGTATTTT,CASSPGNTQYF
TRBJ2-5,TRBV20-1,many,TRBD2,TGCAGTGCTAAACCGGGACTAGCAGAAGAGACCCAGTACTTC,CSAKPGLAEETQYF
TRBJ2-7,TRBV7-2,-,TRBD1,TGTGCCAGCAGGCACACCCCGGGACAGGGCTCCTACGAGCAGTACTTC,CASRHTPGQGSYEQYF
TRBJ2-5,TRBV29-1,many,TRBD2,TGCAGCGTTGAGACTAGCCCTCCGGGGGAGACCCAGTACTTC,CSVETSPPGETQYF
TRBJ1-3,TRBV9,many,-,TGTGCCAGCAGCGCAGTCACTGGAAACACCATATATTTT,CASSAVTGNTIYF
TRBJ2-2,TRBV29-1,many,TRBD1,TGCAGCGTTGGGCCCGGACAGGGGCCAACCGGGGAGCTGTTTTTT,CSVGPGQGPTGELFF
TRBJ2-5,TRBV7-6,many,TRBD2,TGTGCCAGCAGCTACGACAGGCGGGGGGGGATTCAAGAGACCCAGTACTTC,CASSYDRRGGIQETQYF
TRBJ2-7,TRBV27,few,-,TGTGCCAGCAGTCTGCAAGTGAGAGGGGGCGAGCAGTACTTC,CASSLQVRGGEQYF
TRBJ2-1,TRBV7-2,many,-,TGTGCCAGCAGCTTAATGTCTAACTCCTACAATGAGCAGTTCTTC,CASSLMSNSYNEQFF
TRBJ2-3,TRBV27,-,TRBD2,TGTGCCAGCAGTTTCCCTAGCGGGACTACAGATACGCAGTATTTT,CASSFPSGTTDTQYF
TRBJ2-7,TRBV11-2,many,-,TGTGCCAGCACCCCTGGGGCAGCCTACGAGCAGTACTTC,CASTPGAAYEQYF
TRBJ2-1,TRBV12-3/TRBV12-4,many,-,TGTGCCAGCAGTCTCTCCGTATCTGCCTACAATGAGCAGTTCTTC,CASSLSVSAYNEQFF
TRBJ1-5,TRBV20-1,many,TRBD1,TGCAGTGCTAGAGGACAGGGGAATCAGCCCCAGCATTTT,CSARGQGNQPQHF
TRBJ2-5,TRBV5-1,few,TRBD1,TGCGCCAGCAGCTTGGTCCCTCGGCCGGGACAGCAAGAGACCCAGTACTTC,CASSLVPRPGQQETQYF
TRBJ1-3,TRBV10-2,-,-,TGCGCCAGCAGAGACAGCTCTGGAAACACCATATATTTT,CASRDSSGNTIYF
TRBJ2-5,TRBV20-1,few,TRBD2,TGCAGTGCTAGAGAACTAGCGGGAGGAAAGACCCAGTACTTC,CSARELAGGKTQYF
TRBJ2-3,TRBV15,many,-,TGTGCCACCAGCGCCTTAGCGGCGGGTACAGATACGCAGTATTTT,CATSALAAGTDTQYF
TRBJ2-5,TRBV29-1,few,-,TGCAGCGTTGTCGGGCAGTCCTTTAACCCTGAAGAGACCCAGTACTTC,CSVVGQSFNPEETQYF
TRBJ2-7,TRBV20-1,few,TRBD2,TGCAGTGCTCGAGAGGAGAGCGGGAGGGCCCCAAGAGTTTACGAGCAGTACTTC,CSAREESGRAPRVYEQYF
TRBJ1-1,TRBV28,few,-,TGTGCCAGCAGTAGGCTGACCCGGAGCACTGAAGCTTTCTTT,CASSRLTRSTEAFF
TRBJ2-3,TRBV28,many,TRBD2,TGTGCCAGCAAAAGGACTAGCGTGAGAAGCACAGATACGCAGTATTTT,CASKRTSVRSTDTQYF
TRBJ1-2,TRBV7-9,many,-,TGTGCCAGCAGCCCATGGACAAACGGCGGTAACTATGGCTACACCTTC,CASSPWTNGGNYGYTF
TRBJ1-1,TRBV5-1,many,-,TGCGCCAGCAGCTTGGATCCGGGGTTAGGCACTGAAGCTTTCTTT,CASSLDPGLGTEAFF
TRBJ1-2,TRBV29-1,many,TRBD1,TGCAGCGCCCGACAGGGGCCTAACTATGGCTACACCTTC,CSARQGPNYGYTF
TRBJ2-5,TRBV12-3/TRBV12-4,-,-,TGTGCCAGCAGTGCCCGGGTTTCAGGACCTCATAGAGAGACCCAGTACTTC,CASSARVSGPHRETQYF
TRBJ1-1,TRBV28,-,-,TGTGCCAGCAGTTCATCCGACTGGGGGAACACTGAAGCTTTCTTT,CASSSSDWGNTEAFF
TRBJ1-5,TRBV29-1,-,-,TGCAGCGTGTCGGCGGGGGGTAGCAATCAGCCCCAGCATTTT,CSVSAGGSNQPQHF
TRBJ1-1,TRBV12-3/TRBV12-4,many,TRBD1,TGTGCCAGCAGTATCTACAGGGGTCCTGAAGCTTTCTTT,CASSIYRGPEAFF
TRBJ1-1,TRBV6-1,many,TRBD1,TGTGCCAGCAGTCGTCGACAGGGGGGTAACACTGAAGCTTTCTTT,CASSRRQGGNTEAFF
TRBJ1-1,TRBV20-1,many,-,TGCAGTGCTGCGGGACACATGAACACTGAAGCTTTCTTT,CSAAGHMNTEAFF
TRBJ2-1,TRBV19,many,-,TGTGCCAGTAGTATGATGCGCTCCTACAATGAGCAGTTCTTC,CASSMMRSYNEQFF
TRBJ1-5,TRBV28,many,TRBD1,TGTGCCAGCAGTTTTACAGGGGGCAATCAGCCCCAGCATTTT,CASSFTGGNQPQHF
TRBJ2-6,TRBV5-4,-,-,TGTGCCAGCAGCCCCACAGGGCAGCGGGCCAACGTCCTGACTTTC,CASSPTGQRANVLTF